This entry lists 12 T cell receptor beta chains sequenced from one sample in a study of blood T cells in healthy people across ages. A second about 6 to 12 cycle PCR used barcoded and J-beta primers. TCRdb re-analysed the 5' RACE reads in MiXCR, keeping a single row per CDR3 protein. The table shows approximately 1.5 million distinct CDR3 sequences, with 30% to 35% occurring only once. Source material: blood. Receptors were obtained from a woman aged 30 to 39 in good health.

V and J are TRBV2 and TRBJ2-7; 8 positions match TRBD2. The germline CDR1 and CDR2 sequences are SNHLY and FYNNEI. This CDR3 is 15 amino acids long. V was clipped by 6 bases and J by 2 bases; unmatched bases: 9. The CDR3 loop reads CASRDTGTSAYEQYF. The CDR3 coding sequence is TGTGCCAGCAGGGACACCGGGACTAGTGCCTACGAGCAGTACTTC.

The genes are TRBV28 and TRBJ1-5; 10 positions agree with TRBD1. The CDR3 has 16 residues. Trimming removed 6 bases from V and 5 bases from J; junction bases left unmatched: 10. Germline CDR1 and CDR2: MDHEN and SYDVKM. CDR3 sequence reads: CASSPDRGHLYQPQHF. The CDR3 coding sequence is TGTGCCAGCAGCCCCGACAGGGGGCATCTCTATCAGCCCCAGCATTTT.

This clonotype was observed a few times. The rearrangement links TRBV12-3 or TRBV12-4 to TRBJ2-3; 10 nucleotides agree with TRBD2. CDR3 length equals 14 residues. The ends lost 8 bases at V and 4 bases at J; junction bases unmatched: 6. The CDR3 region has the DNA TGTGCCAGCGCCGGACTAGCGGAACCAGATACGCAGTATTTT. Translated: CASAGLAEPDTQYF.

The count of this clonotype is one. The chain joins TRBV4-1 to TRBJ2-3; tentatively, D is TRBD2 (6 bases). Trimming took off 4 bases at V and 2 bases at J, with 16 bases between the two ends. CDR1 and CDR2 from the germline V gene are MGHRA and YSYEKL. This CDR3 has 16 amino acids. As DNA, the CDR3 is TGCGCCAGCAGCCCCCGGGACTCAAGGGACACAGATACGCAGTATTTT. As protein: CASSPRDSRDTDTQYF.

This chain joins TRBV30 and TRBJ1-4, with 7 bases fitting TRBD1. This CDR3 contains 15 residues. From germline, CDR1 is GTSNPN and CDR2 SVGIG (reference sequence). V gave up 0 bases and J gave up 4 bases; unmatched junction bases: 5. The CDR3 region is CAWSVPTGINEKLFF. In nucleotides, the CDR3 is TGTGCCTGGAGTGTTCCGACAGGGATTAATGAAAAACTGTTTTTT.

About this clonotype itself: A much larger clone lies one base from this, so it may be a read error. The chain carries TRBV30 and TRBJ2-7; D is ambiguous. Looked up from germline, CDR1 is GTSNPN and CDR2 is SVGIG (reference sequence). Deletions cut 1 base from V and 0 bases from J, with 13 bases between. The CDR3 length is 15 residues. As DNA, the CDR3 is TGTGCCTGGAGTGCCCCTATTCAAAGCTCCTACGAGCAGTACGTC. It codes for CAWSAPIQSSYEQYV.

This clonotype came up a few times. The chain couples TRBV4-1 to TRBJ2-7; the D call may be TRBD1 or TRBD2 (5 bases each). CDR3 length: 15 amino acids. Trimming removed 0 bases at V and 2 bases at J, with 11 bases between. Germline values: CDR1 MGHRA, CDR2 YSYEKL. The CDR3 DNA is TGCGCCAGCAGCCAAGAACGGGACGTGACCTACGAGCAGTACTTC. Translating it yields CASSQERDVTYEQYF.

This clonotype was counted a few times. The chain combines TRBV27 with TRBJ2-2; D ambiguous. Germline CDR1 MNHEY, CDR2 SMNVEV (reference sequence). The CDR3 has 14 amino acids. The V end was cut by 5 bases, the J end by 4 bases, with 11 bases between. The chain's CDR3 is CASSAIAGTGELFF. In DNA form, the CDR3 reads TGTGCCAGCAGTGCCATAGCAGGCACCGGGGAGCTGTTTTTT.

This clonotype was detected ten times or more. The rearrangement joins TRBV12-3 or TRBV12-4 to TRBJ1-2; D is uncertain. With 6 bases removed from V and 6 bases from J, the gap between germline ends came to 14 bases. The CDR3 spans 13 residues. Here the CDR3 reads CASSPGGVDGYTF. The CDR3 bases are TGTGCCAGCAGCCCTGGCGGGGTGGATGGCTACACCTTC.

This clonotype was detected a few times. The V gene is TRBV13, the J gene TRBJ2-3; the D is unclear. V lost 2 bases, J lost 1 base, and 16 bases lay in between. The CDR3 consists of 17 residues. The germline V gene has CDR1 PRHDT and CDR2 FYEKMQ (reference sequence). The CDR3 DNA reads as TGTGCCAGCAGCTTAATTTTGGGAAGTGAGGGCACAGATACGCAGTATTTT. Its protein is CASSLILGSEGTDTQYF.

This clonotype has only a few counts. The chain is built from TRBV12-3 or TRBV12-4 and TRBJ1-2; 9 bases are shared with TRBD1. This CDR3 has 12 residues. Unmatched junction bases numbered 3, after V lost 7 bases and J lost 6 bases. The CDR3 region has the DNA TGTGCCAGCACCCGGACAGGGGATGGCTACACCTTC. It yields the protein CASTRTGDGYTF.

This clonotype appeared once. CDR3: CASSVGTPPSTEAFF. The CDR3 DNA sequence: TGTGCCAGCAGCGTCGGGACCCCACCTAGCACTGAAGCTTTCTTT. This chain links TRBV9 with TRBJ1-1; maybe TRBD1 (5 bases). V was shortened by 2 bases and J by 4 bases, with 15 bases between the two germline ends. The V gene's germline CDR1 is SGDLS and CDR2 YYNGEE. The CDR3 sequence is 15 residues long.